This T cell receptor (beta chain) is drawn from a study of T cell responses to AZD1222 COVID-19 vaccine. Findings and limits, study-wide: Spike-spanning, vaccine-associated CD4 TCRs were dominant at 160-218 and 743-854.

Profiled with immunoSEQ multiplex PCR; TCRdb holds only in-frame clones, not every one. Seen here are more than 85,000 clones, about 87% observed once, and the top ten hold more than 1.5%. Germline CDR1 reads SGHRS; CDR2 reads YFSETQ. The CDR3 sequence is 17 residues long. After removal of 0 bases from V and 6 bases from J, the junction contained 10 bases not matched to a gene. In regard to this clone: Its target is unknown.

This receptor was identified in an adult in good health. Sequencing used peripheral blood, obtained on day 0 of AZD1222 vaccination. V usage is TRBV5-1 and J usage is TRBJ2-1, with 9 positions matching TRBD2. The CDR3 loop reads CASSLARGRGAGNEQFF. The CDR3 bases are TGCGCCAGCAGCTTGGCGCGCGGGAGGGGCGCCGGCAATGAGCAGTTCTTC.